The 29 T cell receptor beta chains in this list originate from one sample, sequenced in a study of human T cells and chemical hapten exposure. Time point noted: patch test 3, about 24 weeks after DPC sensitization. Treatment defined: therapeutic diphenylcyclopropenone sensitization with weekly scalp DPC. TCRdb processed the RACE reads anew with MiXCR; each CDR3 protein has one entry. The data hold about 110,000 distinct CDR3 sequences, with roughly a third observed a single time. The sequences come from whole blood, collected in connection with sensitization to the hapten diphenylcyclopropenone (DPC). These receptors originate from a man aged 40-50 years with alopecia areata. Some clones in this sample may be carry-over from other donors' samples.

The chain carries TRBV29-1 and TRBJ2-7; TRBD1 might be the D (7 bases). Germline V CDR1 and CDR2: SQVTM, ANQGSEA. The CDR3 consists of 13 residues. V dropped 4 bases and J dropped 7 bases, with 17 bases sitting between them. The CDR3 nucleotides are TGCAGCGTTGTAGGACTCCCAGGGGGGGAGCAGTACTTC. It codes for CSVVGLPGGEQYF.

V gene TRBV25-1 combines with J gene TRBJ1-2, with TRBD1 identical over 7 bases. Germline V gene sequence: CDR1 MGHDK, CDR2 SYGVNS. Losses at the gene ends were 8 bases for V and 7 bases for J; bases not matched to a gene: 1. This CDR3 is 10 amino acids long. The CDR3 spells CASWDSGYTF. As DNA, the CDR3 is TGTGCCAGCTGGGACAGTGGCTACACCTTC.

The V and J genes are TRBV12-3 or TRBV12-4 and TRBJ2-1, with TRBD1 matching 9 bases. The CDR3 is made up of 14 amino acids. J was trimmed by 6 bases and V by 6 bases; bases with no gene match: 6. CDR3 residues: CASRGQGKGNEQFF. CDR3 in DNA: TGTGCCAGCAGGGGACAGGGAAAAGGCAATGAGCAGTTCTTC.

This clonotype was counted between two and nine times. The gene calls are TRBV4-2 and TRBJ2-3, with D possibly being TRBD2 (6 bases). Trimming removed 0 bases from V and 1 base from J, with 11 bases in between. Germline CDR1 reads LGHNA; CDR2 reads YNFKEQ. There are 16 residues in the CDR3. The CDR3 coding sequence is TGTGCCAGCAGCCAAGATGACGGGAGCGGCACAGATACGCAGTATTTT. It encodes CASSQDDGSGTDTQYF.

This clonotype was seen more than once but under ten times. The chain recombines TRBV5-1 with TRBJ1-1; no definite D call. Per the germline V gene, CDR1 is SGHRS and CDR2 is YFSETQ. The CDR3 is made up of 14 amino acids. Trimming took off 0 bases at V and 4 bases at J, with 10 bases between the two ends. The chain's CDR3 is CASSLDGLGTEAFF. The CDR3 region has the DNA TGCGCCAGCAGCTTGGACGGACTCGGCACTGAAGCTTTCTTT.

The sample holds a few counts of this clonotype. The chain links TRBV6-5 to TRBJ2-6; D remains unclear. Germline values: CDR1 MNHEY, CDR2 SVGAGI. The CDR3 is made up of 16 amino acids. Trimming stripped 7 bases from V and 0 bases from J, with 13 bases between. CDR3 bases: TGTGCCAGCACGTTCAGGCTTTTCTCTGGGGCCAACGTCCTGACTTTC. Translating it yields CASTFRLFSGANVLTF.

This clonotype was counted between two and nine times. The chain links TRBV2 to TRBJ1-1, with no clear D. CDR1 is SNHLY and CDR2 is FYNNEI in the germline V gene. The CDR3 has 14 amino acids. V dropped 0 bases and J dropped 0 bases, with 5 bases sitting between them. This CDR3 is CASSEARLNTEAFF. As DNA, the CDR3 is TGTGCCAGCAGTGAAGCCAGATTGAACACTGAAGCTTTCTTT.

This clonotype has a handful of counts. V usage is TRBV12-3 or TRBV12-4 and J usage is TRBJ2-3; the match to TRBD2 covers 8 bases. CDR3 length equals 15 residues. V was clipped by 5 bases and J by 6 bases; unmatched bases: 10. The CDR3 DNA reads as TGTGCCAGCAGTCCCCCTCGGGGGGGCGCCGATACGCAGTATTTT. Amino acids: CASSPPRGGADTQYF.

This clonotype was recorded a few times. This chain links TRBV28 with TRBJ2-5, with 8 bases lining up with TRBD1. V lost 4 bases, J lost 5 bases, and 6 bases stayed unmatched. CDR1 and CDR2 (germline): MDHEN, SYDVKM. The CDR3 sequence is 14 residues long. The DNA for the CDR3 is TGTGCCAGCAGTTCAGGGGGCGCCTCGGAGACCCAGTACTTC. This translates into CASSSGGASETQYF. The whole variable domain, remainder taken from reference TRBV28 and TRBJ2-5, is DVKVTQSSRYLVKRTGEKVFLECVQDMDHENMFWYRQDPGLGLRLIYFSYDVKMKEKGDIPEGYSVSREKKERFSLILESASTNQTSMYLCASSSGGASETQYFGPGTRLLVL.

The CDR3 coding sequence is TGCAGCGTTGGGCTTTTGGACAGGGGGATAGATACGCAGTATTTT. Encoded protein: CSVGLLDRGIDTQYF. J is TRBJ2-3 and V is TRBV29-1, with 10 bases identical to TRBD1. V lost 4 bases to trimming and J lost 5 bases; unmatched junction nucleotides: 9. Germline CDR1 is SQVTM and CDR2 is ANQGSEA. CDR3 length: 15 residues.

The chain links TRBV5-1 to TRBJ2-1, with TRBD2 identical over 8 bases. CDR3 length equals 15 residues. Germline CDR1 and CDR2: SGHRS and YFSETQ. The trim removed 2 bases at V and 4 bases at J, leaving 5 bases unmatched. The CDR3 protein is CASSLLAEGYNEQFF. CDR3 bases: TGCGCCAGCAGCTTACTAGCGGAGGGTTACAATGAGCAGTTCTTC.

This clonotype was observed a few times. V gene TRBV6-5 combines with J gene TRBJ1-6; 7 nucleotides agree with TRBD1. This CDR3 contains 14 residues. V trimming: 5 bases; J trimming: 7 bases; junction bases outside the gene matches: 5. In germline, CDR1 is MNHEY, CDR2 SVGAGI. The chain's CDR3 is CASSLQGTNSPLHF. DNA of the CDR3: TGTGCCAGCAGTCTACAGGGGACCAATTCACCCCTCCACTTT.

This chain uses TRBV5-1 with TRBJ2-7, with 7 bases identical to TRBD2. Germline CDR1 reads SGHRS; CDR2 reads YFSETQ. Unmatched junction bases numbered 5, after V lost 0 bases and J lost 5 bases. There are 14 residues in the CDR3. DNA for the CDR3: TGCGCCAGCAGCTTGGGGGGACTACTTGACGAGCAGTACGTC. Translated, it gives CASSLGGLLDEQYV.

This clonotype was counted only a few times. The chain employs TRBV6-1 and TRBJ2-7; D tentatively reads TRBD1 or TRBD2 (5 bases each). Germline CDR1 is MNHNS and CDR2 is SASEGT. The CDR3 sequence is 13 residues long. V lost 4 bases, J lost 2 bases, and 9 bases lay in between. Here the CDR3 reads CASSVRDAYEQYV. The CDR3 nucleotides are TGTGCCAGCAGTGTCCGGGACGCCTACGAGCAGTACGTC.

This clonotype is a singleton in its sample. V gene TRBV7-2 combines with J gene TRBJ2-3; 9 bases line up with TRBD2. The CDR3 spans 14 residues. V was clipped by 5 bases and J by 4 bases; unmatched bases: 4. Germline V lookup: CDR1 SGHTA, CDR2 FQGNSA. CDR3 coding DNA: TGTGCCAGCAGCCCGGGACTAGCTTCAGATACGCAGTATTTT. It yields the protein CASSPGLASDTQYF.

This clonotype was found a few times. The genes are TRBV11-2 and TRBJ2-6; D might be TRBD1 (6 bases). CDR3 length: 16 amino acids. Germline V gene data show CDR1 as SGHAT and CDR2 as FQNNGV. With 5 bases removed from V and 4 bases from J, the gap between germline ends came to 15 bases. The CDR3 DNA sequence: TGTGCCAGCAGCGCGACAGGTGGCCCGGGGGCCAACGTCCTGACTTTC. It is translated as CASSATGGPGANVLTF.

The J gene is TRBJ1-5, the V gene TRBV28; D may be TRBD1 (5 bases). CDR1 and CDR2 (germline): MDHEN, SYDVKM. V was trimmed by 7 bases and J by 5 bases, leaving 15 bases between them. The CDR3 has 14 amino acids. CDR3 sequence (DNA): TGTGCCAGCACTAGGACACCAAGGTATCAGCCCCAGCATTTT. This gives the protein CASTRTPRYQPQHF.

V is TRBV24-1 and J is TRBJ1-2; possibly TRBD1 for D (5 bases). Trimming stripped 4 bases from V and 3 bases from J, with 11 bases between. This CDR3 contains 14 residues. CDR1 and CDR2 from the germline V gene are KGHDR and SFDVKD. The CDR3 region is CATSEDSTHYGYTF. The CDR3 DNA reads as TGTGCCACCAGTGAAGACAGTACACACTATGGCTACACCTTC.

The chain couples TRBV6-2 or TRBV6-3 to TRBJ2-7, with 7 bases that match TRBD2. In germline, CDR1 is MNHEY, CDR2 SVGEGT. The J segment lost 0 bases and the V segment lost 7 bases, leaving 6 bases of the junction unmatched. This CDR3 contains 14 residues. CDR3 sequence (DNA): TGTGCCAGCACCCCGGGAGGCATCTCCTACGAGCAGTACGTC. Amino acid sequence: CASTPGGISYEQYV.

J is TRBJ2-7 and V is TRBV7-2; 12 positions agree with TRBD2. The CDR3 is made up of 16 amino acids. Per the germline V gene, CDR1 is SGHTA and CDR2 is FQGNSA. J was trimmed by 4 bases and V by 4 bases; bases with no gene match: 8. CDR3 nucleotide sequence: TGTGCCAGCAGCTCCGCCCCGGGACTAGCGGGTTACGAGCAGTACTTC. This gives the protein CASSSAPGLAGYEQYF.

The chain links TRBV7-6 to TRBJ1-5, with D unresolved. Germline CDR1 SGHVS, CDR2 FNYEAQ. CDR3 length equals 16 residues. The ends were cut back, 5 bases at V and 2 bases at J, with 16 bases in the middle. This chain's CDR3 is CASSNSPHGGNQPQHF. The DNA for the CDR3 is TGTGCCAGCAGCAACAGCCCCCACGGAGGCAATCAGCCCCAGCATTTT.

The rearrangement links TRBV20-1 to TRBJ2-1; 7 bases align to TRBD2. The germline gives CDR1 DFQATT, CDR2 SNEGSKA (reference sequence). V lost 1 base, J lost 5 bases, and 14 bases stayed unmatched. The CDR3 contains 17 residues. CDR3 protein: CSARGLLGGRANNEQFF. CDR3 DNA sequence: TGCAGTGCTAGAGGACTCCTCGGGGGGAGGGCGAACAATGAGCAGTTCTTC.

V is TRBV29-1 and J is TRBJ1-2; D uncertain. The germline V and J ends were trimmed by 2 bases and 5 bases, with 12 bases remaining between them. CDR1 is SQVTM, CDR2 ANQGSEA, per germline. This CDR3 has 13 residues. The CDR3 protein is CSVEWASYYGYTF. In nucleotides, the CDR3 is TGCAGCGTTGAATGGGCGAGTTATTATGGCTACACCTTC.

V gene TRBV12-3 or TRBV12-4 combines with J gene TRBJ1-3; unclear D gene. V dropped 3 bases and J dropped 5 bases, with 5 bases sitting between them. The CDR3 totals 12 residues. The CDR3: CASSFDRNTIYF. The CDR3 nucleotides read TGTGCCAGCAGTTTTGATAGAAACACCATATATTTT.

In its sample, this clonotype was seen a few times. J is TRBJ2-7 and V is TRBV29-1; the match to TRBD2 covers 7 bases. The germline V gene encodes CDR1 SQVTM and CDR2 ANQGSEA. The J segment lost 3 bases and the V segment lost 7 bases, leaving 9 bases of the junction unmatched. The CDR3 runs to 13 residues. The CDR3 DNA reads TGCAGCGCCGAGGTGAGGACTAGCTACGAGCAGTACGTC. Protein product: CSAEVRTSYEQYV.

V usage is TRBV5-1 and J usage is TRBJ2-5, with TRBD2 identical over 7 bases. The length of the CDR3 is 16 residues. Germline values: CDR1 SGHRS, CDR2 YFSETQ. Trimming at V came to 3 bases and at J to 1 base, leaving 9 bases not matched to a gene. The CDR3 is CASSSGASGGQETQYF. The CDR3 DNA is TGCGCCAGCAGCTCTGGTGCCTCGGGGGGCCAAGAGACCCAGTACTTC.

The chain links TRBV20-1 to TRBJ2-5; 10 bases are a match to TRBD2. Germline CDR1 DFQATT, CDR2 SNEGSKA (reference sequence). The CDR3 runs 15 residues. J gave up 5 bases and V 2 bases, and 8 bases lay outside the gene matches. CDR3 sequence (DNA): TGCAGTGCTAGAATCCCTAGCGGGAGTTTGGAGACCCAGTACTTC. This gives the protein CSARIPSGSLETQYF.

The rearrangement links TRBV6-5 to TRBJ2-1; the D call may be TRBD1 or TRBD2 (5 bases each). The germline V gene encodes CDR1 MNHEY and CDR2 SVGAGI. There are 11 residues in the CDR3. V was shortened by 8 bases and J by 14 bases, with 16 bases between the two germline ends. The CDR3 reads CASHGDLREFF. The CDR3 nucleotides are TGTGCCAGCCATGGGGACCTACGGGAGTTCTTC.

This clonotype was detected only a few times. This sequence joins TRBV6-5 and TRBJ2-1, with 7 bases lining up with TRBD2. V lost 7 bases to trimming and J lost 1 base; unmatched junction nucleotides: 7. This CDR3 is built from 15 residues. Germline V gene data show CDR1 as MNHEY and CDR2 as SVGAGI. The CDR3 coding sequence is TGTGCCAGCAAATATGGTAGCGGGTCCTACAATGAGCAGTTCTTC. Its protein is CASKYGSGSYNEQFF.